This TCR beta chain was sequenced for a study of identical twins. TCRdb fed the 5' RACE reads into MiXCR, producing one record per CDR3 protein. The sample lists under 900,000 distinct CDR3 sequences, 12% occurring once. This clonotype was seen a handful of times. What it binds is not known. V was pared by 3 bases and J by 0 bases, with 7 bases between. The length of the CDR3 is 14 residues. The germline V gene has CDR1 SGHRS and CDR2 YFSETQ. General study results and limits: Where beta out-of-frame sequences were concerned, excess twin sharing was weaker.

The same data also went into a second study, on yellow fever vaccine responses in identical twins.

Sequenced material: PBMCs. This clonotype originated in a woman aged 18-29 years in good health. The chain employs TRBV5-1 and TRBJ2-1; D is unclear. Here the CDR3 DNA reads TGCGCCAGCAGCTATTACAGCTCCTACAATGAGCAGTTCTTC. It encodes CASSYYSSYNEQFF.